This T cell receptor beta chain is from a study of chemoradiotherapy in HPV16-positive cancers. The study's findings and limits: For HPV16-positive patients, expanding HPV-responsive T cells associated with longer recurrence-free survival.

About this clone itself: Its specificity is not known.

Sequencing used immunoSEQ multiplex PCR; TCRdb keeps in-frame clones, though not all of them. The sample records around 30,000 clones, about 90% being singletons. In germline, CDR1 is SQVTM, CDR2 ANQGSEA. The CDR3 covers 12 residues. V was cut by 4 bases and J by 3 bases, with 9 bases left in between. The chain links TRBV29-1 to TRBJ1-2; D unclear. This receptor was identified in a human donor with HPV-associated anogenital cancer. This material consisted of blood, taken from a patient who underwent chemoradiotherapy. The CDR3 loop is CSVANGDYGYTF. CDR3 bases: TGCAGCGTTGCAAACGGCGACTATGGCTACACCTTC. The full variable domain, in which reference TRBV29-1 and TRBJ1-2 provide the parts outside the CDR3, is SAVISQKPSRDICQRGTSLTIQCQVDSQVTMMFWYRQQPGQSLTLIATANQGSEATYESGFVIDKFPISRPNLTFSTLTVSNMSPEDSSIYLCSVANGDYGYTFGSGTRLTVV.